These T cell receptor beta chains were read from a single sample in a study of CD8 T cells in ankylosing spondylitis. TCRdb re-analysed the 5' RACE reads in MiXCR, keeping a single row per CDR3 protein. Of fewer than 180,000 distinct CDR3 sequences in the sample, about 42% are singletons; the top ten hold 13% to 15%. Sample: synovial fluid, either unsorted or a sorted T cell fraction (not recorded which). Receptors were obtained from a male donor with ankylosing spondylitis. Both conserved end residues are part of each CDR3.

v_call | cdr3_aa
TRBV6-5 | CASSYALQAPNTGELFF
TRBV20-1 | CSPTSPGTDTQYF
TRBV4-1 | CASSQLAPYYEQYF
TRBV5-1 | CASSLGSMRTYEQYF
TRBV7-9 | CASSLWPGAMNTEAFF
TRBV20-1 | CSAIPQGRSHTDTQYF
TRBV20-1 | CSASHLLAGDYNEQFF
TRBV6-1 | CASSPIAGGRYEQYF
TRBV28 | CASSLDRGTSYNEQFF
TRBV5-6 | CASSLGGILNTEAFF
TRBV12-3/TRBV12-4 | CASNLAGGQRNIQYF
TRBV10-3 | CAISQPQGFGELFF
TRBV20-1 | CSARDPVAGDTEAFF
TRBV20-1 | CSAGDGRITEAFF
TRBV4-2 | CASSQDVSRVNSPLHF
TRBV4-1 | CASSQRPGSREGQYF
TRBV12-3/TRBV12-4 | CASNTDWGAGGPGETQYF
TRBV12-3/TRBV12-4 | CASSPDSRALNDEQFF
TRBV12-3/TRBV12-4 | CASSWVSGDQPQHF
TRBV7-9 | CASSPRQGLSYNEQFF
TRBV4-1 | CASSPGELLPYNEQFF
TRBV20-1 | CSARDLQGPSYNEQFF
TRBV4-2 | CASSQDSRGTSGGSSYNEQFF
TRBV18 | CASSPGTVNQPQHF
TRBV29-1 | CSVDHRHYGYTF
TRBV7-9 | CASSLDPGVNTGELFF
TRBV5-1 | CASSLERLALSYEQYF
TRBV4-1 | CASSQVVLGTGRLNEQFF
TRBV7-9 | CASSGIPNTEAFF
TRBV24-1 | CATSPRFTGELFF
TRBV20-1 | CSARPPNTGELFF
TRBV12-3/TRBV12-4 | CASSLYYGDNEQFF
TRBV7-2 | CASSSSGGAVADTQYF
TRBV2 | CASSWDRARTFFNSPLHF
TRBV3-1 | CASSQRGGQDYGYTF
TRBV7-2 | CASSHPSGHYNEQFF
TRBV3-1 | CASSLGQANYGYTF
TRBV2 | CARDSWSSYNEQFF
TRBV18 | CASSPLGRVNTEAFF
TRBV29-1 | CSVEVSAPKAGYTF
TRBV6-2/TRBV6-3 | CASSYSETHEQFF
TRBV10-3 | CATRWGPGETQYF
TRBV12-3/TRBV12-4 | CASSQSGKVYGTDTQYF
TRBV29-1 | CSVVRLVSYNEQFF
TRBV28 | CASSYSPGGAKNIQYF
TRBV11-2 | CASTSPGDPFSETQYF
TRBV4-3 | CASSQARVETGEYNEQFF
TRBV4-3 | CASSKTGKSDIQYF
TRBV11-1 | CASSLKGLAGGKSTDTQYF
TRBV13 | CASSPQRSGGYNEQFF
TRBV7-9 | CASSLGTSGAATDTQYF
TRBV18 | CASSPLQGSYEQYF
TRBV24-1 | CATSPRGGRETQYF
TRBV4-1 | CASSKGAGGYNEQFF
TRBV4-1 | CASSLGLDTDTQYF